A selection of T cell receptor beta chains follows, all from one sample in a study of control samples from healthy donors and cancer patients. The assay was immunoSEQ multiplex PCR, and TCRdb's table has in-frame clones only and misses some. The sample has about 140,000 clones; roughly 89% are singletons. Sequencing was performed on blood. The receptors originated from a man under 40 in good health. Both conserved end residues are part of each CDR3. The D gene is left open where the match is weak. Size is stated for part of the rows, as once, few or many counts, or as a class when the clone is expanded.

once,TRBJ1-4,-,TRBV4-1,CASSPVVPNEKLFF,TGCGCCAGCAGCCCGGTCGTGCCTAATGAAAAACTGTTTTTT
-,TRBJ2-3,-,TRBV5-1,CASSRRQANRVDTQYF,TGCGCCAGCAGCCGCCGACAGGCTAATCGTGTGGATACGCAGTATTTT
few,TRBJ1-5,TRBD1,TRBV19,CASKSNRDRHNQPQHF,TGTGCCAGTAAATCCAACCGGGACAGGCACAATCAGCCCCAGCATTTT
-,TRBJ1-1,-,TRBV28,CASSARGSPNTEAFF,TGTGCCAGCAGCGCCAGGGGCAGCCCCAACACTGAAGCTTTCTTT
-,TRBJ2-3,TRBD2,TRBV5-1,CASKGLAGTTDTQYF,TGCGCCAGCAAGGGACTAGCGGGAACCACAGATACGCAGTATTTT
-,TRBJ1-2,-,TRBV29-1,CSVDGTEYTF,TGCAGCGTTGACGGGACGGAATACACCTTC
-,TRBJ1-5,TRBD1,TRBV15,CATSRATGTNQPQHF,TGTGCCACCAGCAGAGCGACAGGGACCAATCAGCCCCAGCATTTT
once,TRBJ2-7,-,TRBV2,CASRSRATPQHEQYF,TGTGCCAGCAGGTCGAGGGCCACCCCACAGCACGAGCAGTACTTC
-,TRBJ2-1,-,TRBV4-2,CASSQEGAGMHNEQFF,TGTGCCAGCAGCCAAGAGGGGGCGGGGATGCACAATGAGCAGTTCTTC
-,TRBJ2-7,TRBD2,TRBV10-3,CAISGGTSGRAYEQYF,TGTGCCATCAGTGGCGGGACTAGCGGGAGGGCCTACGAGCAGTACTTC
-,TRBJ2-1,-,TRBV13,CASTQGWDEQFF,TGTGCCAGTACACAGGGATGGGATGAGCAGTTCTTC
-,TRBJ1-3,-,TRBV28,CASSRKGIPVGNTIYF,TGTGCCAGCAGCCGAAAGGGGATTCCGGTCGGAAACACCATATATTTT
-,TRBJ2-1,TRBD2,TRBV7-6,CASSPQSSGRAGNEQFF,TGTGCCAGCAGCCCACAGTCTAGCGGGAGGGCCGGCAATGAGCAGTTCTTC
once,TRBJ2-1,-,TRBV27,CASNLPGLPPNEQFF,TGTGCCAGCAACCTTCCGGGACTCCCTCCCAATGAGCAGTTCTTC
-,TRBJ2-5,-,TRBV30,CAWRTETQYF,TGTGCCTGGAGAACGGAGACCCAGTACTTC
-,TRBJ1-5,-,TRBV7-2,CASSMDSALSNQPQHF,TGTGCCAGCAGCATGGACAGCGCTCTTAGCAATCAGCCCCAGCATTTT
-,TRBJ2-7,-,TRBV6-1,CASSEPIGQGGEQYF,TGTGCCAGCAGTGAACCGATCGGGCAGGGCGGCGAGCAGTACTTC
-,TRBJ2-7,-,TRBV6-6,CASSPGSDASYEQYF,TGTGCCAGCAGCCCTGGATCCGACGCCTCCTACGAGCAGTACTTC
-,TRBJ1-5,-,TRBV6-6,CASSYSTNQPQHF,TGTGCCAGCAGTTACTCCACGAATCAGCCCCAGCATTTT
few,TRBJ1-1,-,TRBV27,CASSRGGGWGTEAFF,TGTGCCAGCAGTCGGGGTGGCGGCTGGGGCACTGAAGCTTTCTTT
-,TRBJ2-1,TRBD1,TRBV27,CASHGQGYNEQFF,TGTGCCAGTCACGGACAGGGTTACAATGAGCAGTTCTTC
-,TRBJ1-6,-,TRBV4-1,CASSQVQGANSPLHF,TGCGCCAGCAGCCAAGTCCAGGGTGCTAATTCACCCCTCCACTTT
-,TRBJ2-7,-,TRBV4-2,CASSQGAGSYEQYF,TGTGCCAGCAGCCAAGGGGCGGGGTCATACGAGCAGTACTTC
-,TRBJ2-7,-,TRBV4-2,CASSQAPLGASEQYF,TGTGCCAGCAGCCAAGCCCCTTTGGGGGCCTCCGAGCAGTACTTC
-,TRBJ2-7,-,TRBV30,CAWSPARYEQYF,TGTGCCTGGAGTCCGGCCCGATACGAGCAGTACTTC
-,TRBJ2-3,-,TRBV12-3/TRBV12-4,CASSLVTDTQYF,TGTGCCAGCAGTTTAGTGACAGATACGCAGTATTTT
-,TRBJ2-7,-,TRBV27,CASKGGSDYEQYF,TGTGCCAGCAAAGGAGGGAGTGACTACGAGCAGTACTTC
-,TRBJ1-2,-,TRBV6-5,CACARSYGYTF,TGTGCTTGCGCTAGGTCCTATGGCTACACCTTC
-,TRBJ1-1,-,TRBV12-5,CASGLVLGKENTEAFF,TGTGCTAGTGGTTTGGTACTGGGAAAAGAGAACACTGAAGCTTTCTTT
-,TRBJ1-2,-,TRBV2,CAGGPIPYGYTF,TGTGCCGGCGGCCCCATCCCCTATGGCTACACCTTC
-,TRBJ1-5,-,TRBV6-5,CASREGNQPQHF,TGTGCCAGCAGAGAGGGCAATCAGCCCCAGCATTTT
-,TRBJ1-5,-,TRBV18,CASSPEGNQPQHF,TGTGCCAGCTCACCCGAGGGCAATCAGCCCCAGCATTTT
-,TRBJ2-1,-,TRBV29-1,CSVEVNREQFF,TGCAGCGTTGAAGTTAACAGGGAGCAGTTCTTC
-,TRBJ2-7,-,TRBV5-1,CASSLGLPYEQYF,TGCGCCAGCAGCTTGGGGCTACCCTACGAGCAGTACTTC
-,TRBJ1-5,-,TRBV7-9,CASSLDEGRDLDNQPQHF,TGTGCCAGCAGCTTAGATGAGGGCCGGGACCTAGACAATCAGCCCCAGCATTTT
once,TRBJ2-5,TRBD1,TRBV24-1,CATSDFGTGGEETQYF,TGTGCCACCAGTGATTTTGGGACAGGGGGCGAAGAGACCCAGTACTTC
-,TRBJ2-7,-,TRBV5-5,CASSPLRGPTYEQYF,TGTGCCAGCAGTCCCCTCCGGGGGCCAACCTACGAGCAGTACTTC
-,TRBJ2-3,-,TRBV4-2,CASSQGVREIGTDTQYF,TGTGCCAGCAGCCAAGGTGTGAGAGAGATTGGCACAGATACGCAGTATTTT
-,TRBJ2-3,TRBD2,TRBV5-1,CASSVTSGTDTQYF,TGCGCCAGCAGCGTGACTAGCGGCACAGATACGCAGTATTTT
-,TRBJ2-1,TRBD2,TRBV19,CASSINSGIYNEQFF,TGTGCCAGTAGTATAAACAGCGGGATATACAATGAGCAGTTCTTC
-,TRBJ1-1,-,TRBV10-3,CAISQNANTEAFF,TGTGCCATCAGTCAAAATGCGAACACTGAAGCTTTCTTT
-,TRBJ1-4,TRBD1,TRBV11-3,CASSSRNRTGPREKLFF,TGTGCCAGCAGCTCACGGAACCGGACAGGGCCTAGAGAAAAACTGTTTTTT
-,TRBJ2-7,TRBD1,TRBV18,CASSPRTGKTYEQYF,TGTGCCAGCTCACCACGGACAGGGAAGACCTACGAGCAGTACTTC
-,TRBJ2-5,TRBD1,TRBV28,CASRDRGLETQYF,TGTGCCAGCAGGGACAGGGGGCTGGAGACCCAGTACTTC
-,TRBJ1-2,-,TRBV7-2,CASSLDREASRYGYTF,TGTGCCAGCAGCTTAGACAGGGAGGCCAGCCGGTATGGCTACACCTTC
-,TRBJ1-4,TRBD1,TRBV10-1,CASTPTGSKEKLFF,TGCGCCAGCACCCCGACAGGGTCTAAGGAAAAACTGTTTTTT
-,TRBJ2-5,-,TRBV7-9,CASRVGAGETQYF,TGTGCCAGCCGGGTGGGCGCCGGGGAGACCCAGTACTTC
-,TRBJ2-3,TRBD2,TRBV5-4,CASRPLAGGYTDTQYF,TGTGCCAGCAGGCCCCTAGCGGGAGGATACACAGATACGCAGTATTTT
-,TRBJ2-1,TRBD2,TRBV7-2,CASRTERLGLGLNNEQFF,TGTGCCAGCAGGACTGAGCGACTCGGACTAGGTTTAAACAATGAGCAGTTCTTC
few,TRBJ2-7,TRBD1,TRBV30,CAWSKTGFKGSYEQYF,TGTGCCTGGAGTAAGACAGGGTTTAAAGGGTCCTACGAGCAGTACTTC
-,TRBJ2-7,TRBD1,TRBV4-1,CASSLPLRDSSYEQYF,TGCGCCAGCAGCCTCCCCCTCCGGGACAGTTCCTACGAGCAGTACTTC
-,TRBJ2-1,-,TRBV13,CASSLKGVWGNEQFF,TGTGCCAGCAGCTTAAAAGGGGTTTGGGGGAATGAGCAGTTCTTC